The 11 T cell receptor beta chains listed next were all sequenced from one sample in a study of T-cell reconstitution after alpha-beta-depleted transplantation in children. Unique molecular identifiers were incorporated when the TCRbeta library was constructed. TCRdb re-analysed the PCR reads in MiXCR, keeping a single row per CDR3 protein. The data contain around 500,000 distinct CDR3 sequences, under 25% of them singletons. The sample in question was PBMCs, mostly from graft donor cells, obtained 360 days after TCRalphabeta/CD19-depleted stem cell transplant. These receptors were collected from a boy less than two years old who had a stem cell transplant for acute myeloid leukemia, so the T cells may come from the graft donor.

V is TRBV29-1 and J is TRBJ1-1; D is perhaps TRBD1 (6 bases). V was pared by 7 bases and J by 6 bases, with 21 bases between. This CDR3 is built from 14 residues. In germline, CDR1 is SQVTM, CDR2 ANQGSEA. CDR3 nucleotide sequence: TGCAGCGCCTCGAAAACAGGGATGGTCGCTGAAGCTTTCTTT. Its translation is CSASKTGMVAEAFF.

This clonotype was counted only a few times. The chain recombines TRBV7-2 with TRBJ1-5; tentatively, D is TRBD1 (5 bases). Germline values: CDR1 SGHTA, CDR2 FQGNSA. The CDR3 loop spans 17 amino acids. Trimming removed 5 bases from V and 2 bases from J, with 19 bases in between. CDR3 sequence: CASSLGPGTVGNQPQHF. CDR3 bases: TGTGCCAGCAGCCTGGGCCCGGGGACGGTGGGCAATCAGCCCCAGCATTTT.

This rearrangement joins TRBV15 to TRBJ2-3; the D gene is possibly TRBD2 (5 bases). CDR3 length equals 15 residues. V lost 0 bases and J lost 6, with 13 bases in between. The V gene's germline CDR1 is LNHNV and CDR2 YYDKDF (reference sequence). The CDR3 loop is CATSREEAQVDTQYF. The DNA of the CDR3 is TGTGCCACCAGCAGAGAGGAGGCCCAGGTCGATACGCAGTATTTT.

This clonotype occurred a few times. The J gene is TRBJ2-7, the V gene TRBV6-9; D call uncertain. CDR3 length: 14 residues. Germline loops: CDR1 MNHGY, CDR2 SVAAGI. V shed 3 bases and J shed 0 bases, with 9 bases lying between them. This chain's CDR3 is CASSYSSNSYEQYV. Here the CDR3 DNA reads TGTGCCAGCAGTTACTCCAGTAACTCCTACGAGCAGTACGTC.

This chain connects TRBV7-2 to TRBJ2-6; D is perhaps TRBD1 (6 bases). V shed 0 bases and J shed 2 bases, with 11 bases lying between them. CDR1 and CDR2 from the germline V gene are SGHTA and FQGNSA. CDR3 length equals 17 residues. The chain's CDR3 is CASSLARSGAGANVLTF. CDR3 coding DNA: TGTGCCAGCAGCTTAGCGAGGTCAGGGGCTGGGGCCAACGTCCTGACTTTC.

This chain uses TRBV20-1 with TRBJ2-1; the match to TRBD2 covers 12 bases. The CDR3 spans 15 residues. V shed 5 bases, J shed 5 bases, and the junction held 7 bases outside the gene matches. Germline lookup yields CDR1 DFQATT and CDR2 SNEGSKA (reference sequence). The CDR3 region has the DNA TGCAGTGCTTTTCCGACTAGCGGGGGAAACAATGAGCAGTTCTTC. It encodes CSAFPTSGGNNEQFF.

The V gene is TRBV7-9, the J gene TRBJ2-7; unclear D gene. This CDR3 has 13 amino acids. V was trimmed by 0 bases and J by 6 bases, leaving 9 bases between them. CDR1 and CDR2 (germline): SEHNR, FQNEAQ (reference sequence). CDR3 in amino acids: CASSLAGIGEQYF. CDR3 nucleotides: TGTGCCAGCAGCTTAGCAGGTATAGGCGAGCAGTACTTC.

The chain links TRBV11-2 to TRBJ2-2, with D tentatively TRBD1 or TRBD2 (5 bases each). Germline values: CDR1 SGHAT, CDR2 FQNNGV. CDR3 length equals 18 residues. V gave up 1 base and J gave up 1 base, with 16 bases separating them. The CDR3 bases are TGTGCCAGCAGCTTAGTATATCGGGGCCGAAAGAACACCGGGGAGCTGTTTTTT. Amino acid sequence: CASSLVYRGRKNTGELFF.

This clonotype has only a few counts. J is TRBJ2-3 and V is TRBV27; TRBD2 might be the D (6 bases). The V end was cut by 5 bases, the J end by 4 bases, with 19 bases between. CDR3 size: 16 residues. Germline CDR1 reads MNHEY; CDR2 reads SMNVEV (reference sequence). The CDR3 here is CASSQLAFGRPDTQYF. CDR3 nucleotides: TGTGCCAGCAGTCAACTAGCCTTTGGCCGTCCAGATACGCAGTATTTT.

The V gene is TRBV10-3, the J gene TRBJ2-5; D remains ambiguous. Germline assignment: CDR1 ENHRY and CDR2 SYGVKD. The CDR3 loop spans 13 amino acids. V lost 2 bases and J lost 2, with 6 bases in between. The CDR3 sequence: CAISEGKQETQYF. CDR3 DNA sequence: TGTGCCATCAGTGAGGGGAAACAAGAGACCCAGTACTTC.

The chain employs TRBV20-1 and TRBJ2-7; D not certain. Germline V gene lookup returns CDR1 DFQATT and CDR2 SNEGSKA (reference sequence). The CDR3 runs to 15 residues. Deletions cut 2 bases from V and 1 base from J, with 15 bases between. CDR3 bases: TGCAGTGCTAGAAACCCCCAAAAGGTGTCCTACGAGCAGTACTTC. This encodes CSARNPQKVSYEQYF.